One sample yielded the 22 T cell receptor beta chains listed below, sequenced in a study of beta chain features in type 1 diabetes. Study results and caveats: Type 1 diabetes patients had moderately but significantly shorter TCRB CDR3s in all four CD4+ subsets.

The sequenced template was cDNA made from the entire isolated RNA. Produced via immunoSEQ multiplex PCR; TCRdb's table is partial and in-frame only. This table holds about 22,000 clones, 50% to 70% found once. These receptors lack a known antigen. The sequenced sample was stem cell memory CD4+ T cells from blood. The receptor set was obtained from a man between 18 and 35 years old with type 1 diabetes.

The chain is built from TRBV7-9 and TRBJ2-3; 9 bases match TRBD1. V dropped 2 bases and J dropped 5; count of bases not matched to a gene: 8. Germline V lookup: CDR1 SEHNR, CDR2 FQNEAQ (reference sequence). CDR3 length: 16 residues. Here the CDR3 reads CASSLWRDREVDTQYF. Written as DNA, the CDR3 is TGTGCCAGCAGCTTATGGAGGGACAGGGAAGTAGATACGCAGTATTTT.

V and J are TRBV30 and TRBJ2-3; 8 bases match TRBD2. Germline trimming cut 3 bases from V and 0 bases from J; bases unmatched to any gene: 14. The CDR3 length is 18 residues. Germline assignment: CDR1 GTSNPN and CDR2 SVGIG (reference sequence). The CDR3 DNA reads TGTGCCTGGAGGGCCAAAAGCGGGGGCCAGACAAGCACAGATACGCAGTATTTT. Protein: CAWRAKSGGQTSTDTQYF.

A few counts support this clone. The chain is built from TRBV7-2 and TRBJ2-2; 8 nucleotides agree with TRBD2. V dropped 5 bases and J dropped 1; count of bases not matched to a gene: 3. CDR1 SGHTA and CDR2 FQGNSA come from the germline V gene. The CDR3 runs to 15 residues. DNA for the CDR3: TGTGCCAGCAGCCTCCGGGGGGGGAACACCGGGGAGCTGTTTTTT. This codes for CASSLRGGNTGELFF.

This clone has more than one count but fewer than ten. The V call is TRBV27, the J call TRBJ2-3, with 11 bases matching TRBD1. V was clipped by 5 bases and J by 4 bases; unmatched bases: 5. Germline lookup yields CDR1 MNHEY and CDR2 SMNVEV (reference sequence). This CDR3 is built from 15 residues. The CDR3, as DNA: TGTGCCAGCAGTCGCCGGACAGGGGGCGCAGATACGCAGTATTTT. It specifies CASSRRTGGADTQYF.

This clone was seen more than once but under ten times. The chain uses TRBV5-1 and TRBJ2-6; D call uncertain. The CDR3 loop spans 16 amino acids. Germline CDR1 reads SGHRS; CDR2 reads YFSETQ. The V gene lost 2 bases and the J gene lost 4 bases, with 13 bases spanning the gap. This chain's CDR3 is CASSFDGVSGANVLTF. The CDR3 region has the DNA TGCGCCAGCAGCTTTGACGGAGTCTCAGGGGCCAACGTCCTGACTTTC.

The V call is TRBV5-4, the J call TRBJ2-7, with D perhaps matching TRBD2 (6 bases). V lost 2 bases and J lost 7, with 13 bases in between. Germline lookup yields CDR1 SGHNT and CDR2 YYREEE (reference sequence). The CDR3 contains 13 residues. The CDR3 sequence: CASSFDRRGEQYF. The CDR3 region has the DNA TGTGCCAGCAGCTTCGACCGGAGGGGAGAGCAGTACTTC.

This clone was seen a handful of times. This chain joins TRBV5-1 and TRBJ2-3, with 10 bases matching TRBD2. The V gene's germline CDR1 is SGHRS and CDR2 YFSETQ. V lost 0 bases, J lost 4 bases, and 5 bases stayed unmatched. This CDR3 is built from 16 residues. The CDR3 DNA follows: TGCGCCAGCAGCTTGGAGCCTAGCGGGGGCTCAGATACGCAGTATTTT. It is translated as CASSLEPSGGSDTQYF.

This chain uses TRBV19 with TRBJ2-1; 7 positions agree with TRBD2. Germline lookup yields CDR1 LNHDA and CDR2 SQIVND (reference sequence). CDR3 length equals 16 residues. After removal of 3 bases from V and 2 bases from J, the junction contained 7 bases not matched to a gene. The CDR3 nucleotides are TGTGCCAGTAGTATCGTAGCGGGTTCGACCTACAATGAGCAGTTCTTC. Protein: CASSIVAGSTYNEQFF.

The CDR3 here is CASRSDSEQFF. In DNA, the CDR3 is TGTGCCAGCAGGTCTGACTCTGAGCAGTTCTTC. V usage is TRBV2 and J usage is TRBJ2-1; D unclear. The CDR3 covers 11 residues. V gave up 6 bases and J gave up 9 bases, with 9 bases separating them. The germline CDR1 and CDR2 sequences are SNHLY and FYNNEI.

DNA for the CDR3: TGTGCCAGCAGCCCCCCGGGACTAGCGGGGATCGACGAGCAGTACTTC. Its protein is CASSPPGLAGIDEQYF. This chain connects TRBV7-2 to TRBJ2-7; the match to TRBD2 covers 13 bases. The germline V gene has CDR1 SGHTA and CDR2 FQGNSA. CDR3 length: 16 residues. Trimming cost V 5 bases and J 5 bases; bases outside gene matches: 9. Filled out from reference TRBV7-2 and TRBJ2-7, the complete variable domain reads GAGVSQSPSNKVTEKGKDVELRCDPISGHTALYWYRQSLGQGLEFLIYFQGNSAPDKSGLPSDRFSAERTGGSVSTLTIQRTQQEDSAVYLCASSPPGLAGIDEQYFGPGTRLTVT.

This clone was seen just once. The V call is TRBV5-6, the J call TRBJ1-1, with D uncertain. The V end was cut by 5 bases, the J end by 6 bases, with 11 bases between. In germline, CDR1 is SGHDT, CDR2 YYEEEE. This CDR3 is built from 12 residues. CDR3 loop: CASSHFGPEAFF. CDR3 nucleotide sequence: TGTGCCAGCAGTCACTTCGGTCCTGAAGCTTTCTTT.

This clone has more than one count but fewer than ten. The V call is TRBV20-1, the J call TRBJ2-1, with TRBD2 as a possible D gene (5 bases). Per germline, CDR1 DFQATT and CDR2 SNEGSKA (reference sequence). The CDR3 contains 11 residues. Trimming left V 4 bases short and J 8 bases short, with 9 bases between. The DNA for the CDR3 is TGCAGTGCTACGGACTGGGATGAGCAGTTCTTC. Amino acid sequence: CSATDWDEQFF.

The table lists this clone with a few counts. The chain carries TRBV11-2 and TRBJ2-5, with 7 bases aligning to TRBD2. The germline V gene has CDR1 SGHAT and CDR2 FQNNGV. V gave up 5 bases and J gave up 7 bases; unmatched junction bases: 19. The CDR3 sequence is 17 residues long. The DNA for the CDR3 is TGTGCCAGCAGCATACCGGGGGGACGGTACACGTCAGGGACCCAGTACTTC. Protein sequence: CASSIPGGRYTSGTQYF. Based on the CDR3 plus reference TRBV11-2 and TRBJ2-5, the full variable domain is EAGVAQSPRYKIIEKRQSVAFWCNPISGHATLYWYQQILGQGPKLLIQFQNNGVVDDSQLPKDRFSAERLKGVDSTLKIQPAKLEDSAVYLCASSIPGGRYTSGTQYFGPGTRLLVL.

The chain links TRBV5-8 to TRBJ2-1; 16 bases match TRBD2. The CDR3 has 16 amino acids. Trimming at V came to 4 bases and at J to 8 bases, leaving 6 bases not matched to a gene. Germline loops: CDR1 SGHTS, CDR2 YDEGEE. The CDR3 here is CASSVGLAGGYDEQFF. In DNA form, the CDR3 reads TGTGCCAGCAGCGTGGGACTAGCGGGGGGGTACGATGAGCAGTTCTTC.

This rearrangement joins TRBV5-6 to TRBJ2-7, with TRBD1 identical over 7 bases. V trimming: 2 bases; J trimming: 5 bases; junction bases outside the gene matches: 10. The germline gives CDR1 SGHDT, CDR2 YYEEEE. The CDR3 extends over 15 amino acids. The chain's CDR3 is CASSFFLGGKDEQYF. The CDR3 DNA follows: TGTGCCAGCAGCTTTTTCCTAGGGGGCAAAGACGAGCAGTACTTC.

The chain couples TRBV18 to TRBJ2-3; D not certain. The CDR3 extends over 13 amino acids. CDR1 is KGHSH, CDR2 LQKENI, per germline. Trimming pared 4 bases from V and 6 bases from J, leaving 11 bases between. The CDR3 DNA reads TGTGCCAGCTCACAATTATCAGGTGATACGCAGTATTTT. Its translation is CASSQLSGDTQYF.

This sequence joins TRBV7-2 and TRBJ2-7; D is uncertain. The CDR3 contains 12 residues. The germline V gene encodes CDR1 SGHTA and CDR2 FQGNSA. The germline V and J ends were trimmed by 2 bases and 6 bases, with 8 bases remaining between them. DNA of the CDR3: TGTGCCAGCAGCTTAATCCCCCGCGAGCAGTACTTC. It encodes CASSLIPREQYF. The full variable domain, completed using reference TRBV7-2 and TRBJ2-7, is GAGVSQSPSNKVTEKGKDVELRCDPISGHTALYWYRQSLGQGLEFLIYFQGNSAPDKSGLPSDRFSAERTGGSVSTLTIQRTQQEDSAVYLCASSLIPREQYFGPGTRLTVT.

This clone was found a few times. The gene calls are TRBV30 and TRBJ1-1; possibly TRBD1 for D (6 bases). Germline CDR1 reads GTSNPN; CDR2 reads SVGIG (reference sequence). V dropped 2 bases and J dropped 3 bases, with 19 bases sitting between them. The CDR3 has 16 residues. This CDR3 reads CAWSKTEGQMHTEAFF. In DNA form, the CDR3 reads TGTGCCTGGAGTAAAACCGAGGGACAAATGCACACTGAAGCTTTCTTT.

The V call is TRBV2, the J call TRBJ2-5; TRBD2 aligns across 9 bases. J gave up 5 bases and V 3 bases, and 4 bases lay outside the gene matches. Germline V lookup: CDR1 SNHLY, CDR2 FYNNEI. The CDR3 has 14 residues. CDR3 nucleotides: TGTGCCAGCAGTGATTCTGCGGGAGGGGAGACCCAGTACTTC. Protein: CASSDSAGGETQYF.

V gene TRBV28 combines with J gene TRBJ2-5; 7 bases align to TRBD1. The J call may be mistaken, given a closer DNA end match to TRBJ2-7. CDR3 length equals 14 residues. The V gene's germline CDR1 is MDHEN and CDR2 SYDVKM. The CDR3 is CASSNPGQTYEQYF. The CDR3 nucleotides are TGTGCCAGCAGTAACCCGGGACAGACCTACGAGCAGTACTTC.

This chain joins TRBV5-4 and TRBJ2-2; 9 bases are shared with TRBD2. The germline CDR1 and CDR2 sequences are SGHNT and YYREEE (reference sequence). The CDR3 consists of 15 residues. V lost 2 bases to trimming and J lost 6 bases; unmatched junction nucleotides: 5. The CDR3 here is CASSFGGGAAGELFF. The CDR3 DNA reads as TGTGCCAGCAGCTTCGGCGGGGGGGCCGCCGGGGAGCTGTTTTTT.

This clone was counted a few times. CDR3 region: CASSYTGQGFYEQYF. The CDR3 region has the DNA TGTGCCAGCAGTTACACGGGACAGGGTTTCTACGAGCAGTACTTC. This chain links TRBV6-6 with TRBJ2-7; TRBD1 agrees at 9 bases. With V trimmed by 2 bases and J by 3 bases, 5 bases remained unmatched. The V gene's germline CDR1 is MNHNY and CDR2 SVGAGI (reference sequence). This CDR3 comprises 15 residues.